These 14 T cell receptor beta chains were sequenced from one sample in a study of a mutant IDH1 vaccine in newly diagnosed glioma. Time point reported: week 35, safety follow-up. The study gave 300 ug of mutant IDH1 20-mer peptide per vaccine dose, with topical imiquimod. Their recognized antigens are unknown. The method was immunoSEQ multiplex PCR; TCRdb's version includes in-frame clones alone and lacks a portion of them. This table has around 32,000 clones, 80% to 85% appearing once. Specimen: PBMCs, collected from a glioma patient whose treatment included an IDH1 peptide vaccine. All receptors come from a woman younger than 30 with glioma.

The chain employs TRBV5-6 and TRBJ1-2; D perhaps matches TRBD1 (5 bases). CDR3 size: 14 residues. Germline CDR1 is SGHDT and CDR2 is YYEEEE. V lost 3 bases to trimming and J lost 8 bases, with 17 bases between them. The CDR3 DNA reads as TGTGCCAGCAGCTGGTACAGGTTATCGGGGGGCTACACCTTC. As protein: CASSWYRLSGGYTF.

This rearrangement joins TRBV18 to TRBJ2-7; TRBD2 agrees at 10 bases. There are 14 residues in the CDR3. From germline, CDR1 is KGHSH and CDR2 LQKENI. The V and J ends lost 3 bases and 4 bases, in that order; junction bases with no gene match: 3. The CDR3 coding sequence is TGTGCCAGCTCACCTACTAGCGGGAAGTACGAGCAGTACTTC. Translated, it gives CASSPTSGKYEQYF.

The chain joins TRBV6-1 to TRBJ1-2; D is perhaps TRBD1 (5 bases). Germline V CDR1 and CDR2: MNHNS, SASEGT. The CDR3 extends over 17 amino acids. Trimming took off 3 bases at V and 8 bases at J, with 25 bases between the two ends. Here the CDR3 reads CASSDPGGRSTSRGYTF. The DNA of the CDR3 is TGTGCCAGCAGTGATCCCGGGGGAAGATCGACATCGCGGGGCTACACCTTC.

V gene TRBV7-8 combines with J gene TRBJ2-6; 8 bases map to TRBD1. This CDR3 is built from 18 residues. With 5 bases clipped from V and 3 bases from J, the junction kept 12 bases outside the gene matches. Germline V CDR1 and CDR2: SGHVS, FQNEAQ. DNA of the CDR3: TGTGCCAGCAGCGCAAACCGACAGGGGATTTTTGGGGCCAACGTCCTGACTTTC. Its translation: CASSANRQGIFGANVLTF.

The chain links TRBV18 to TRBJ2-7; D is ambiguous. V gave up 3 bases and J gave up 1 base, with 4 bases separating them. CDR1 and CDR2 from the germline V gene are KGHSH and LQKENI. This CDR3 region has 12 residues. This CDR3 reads CASSPSSYEQYF. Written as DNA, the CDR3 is TGTGCCAGCTCACCCTCGTCCTACGAGCAGTACTTC.

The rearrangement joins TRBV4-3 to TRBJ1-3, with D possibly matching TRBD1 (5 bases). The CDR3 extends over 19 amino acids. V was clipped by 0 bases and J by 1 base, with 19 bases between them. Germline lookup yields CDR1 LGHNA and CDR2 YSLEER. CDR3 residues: CASSQDLARGIGSGNTIYF. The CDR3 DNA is TGCGCCAGCAGCCAAGATCTTGCTCGGGGGATTGGATCTGGAAACACCATATATTTT.

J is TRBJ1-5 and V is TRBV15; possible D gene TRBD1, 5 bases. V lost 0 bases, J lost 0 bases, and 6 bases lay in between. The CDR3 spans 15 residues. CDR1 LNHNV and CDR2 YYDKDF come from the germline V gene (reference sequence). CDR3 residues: CATSRDGGSNQPQHF. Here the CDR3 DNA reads TGTGCCACCAGCAGAGATGGGGGTAGCAATCAGCCCCAGCATTTT.

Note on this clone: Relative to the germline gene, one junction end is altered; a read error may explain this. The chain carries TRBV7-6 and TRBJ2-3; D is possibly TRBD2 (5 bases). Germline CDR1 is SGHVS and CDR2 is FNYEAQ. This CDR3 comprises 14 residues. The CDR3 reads CASSLAPSTDTQYF. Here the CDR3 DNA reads TGTGCCAGCAGCCTAGCCCCTAGCACAGATACGCAGTATTTT.

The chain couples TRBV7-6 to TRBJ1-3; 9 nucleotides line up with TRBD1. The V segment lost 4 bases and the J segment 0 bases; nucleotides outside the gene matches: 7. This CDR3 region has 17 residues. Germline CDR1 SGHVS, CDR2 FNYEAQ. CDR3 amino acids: CASSSISTGGSGNTIYF. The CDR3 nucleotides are TGTGCCAGCAGCTCGATCTCGACAGGGGGCTCTGGAAACACCATATATTTT.

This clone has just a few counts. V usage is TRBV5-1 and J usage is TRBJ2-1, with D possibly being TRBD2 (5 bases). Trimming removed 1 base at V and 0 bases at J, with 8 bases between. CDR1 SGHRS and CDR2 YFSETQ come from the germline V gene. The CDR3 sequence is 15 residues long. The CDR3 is CASSLPDSSYNEQFF. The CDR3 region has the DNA TGCGCCAGCAGCTTGCCGGACTCCTCCTACAATGAGCAGTTCTTC. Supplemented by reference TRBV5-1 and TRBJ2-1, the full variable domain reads KAGVTQTPRYLIKTRGQQVTLSCSPISGHRSVSWYQQTPGQGLQFLFEYFSETQRNKGNFPGRFSGRQFSNSRSEMNVSTLELGDSALYLCASSLPDSSYNEQFFGPGTRLTVL.

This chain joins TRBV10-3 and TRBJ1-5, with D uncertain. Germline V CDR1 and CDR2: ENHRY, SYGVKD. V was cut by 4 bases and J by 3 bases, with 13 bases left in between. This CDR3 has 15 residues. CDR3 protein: CAISGARTYNQPQHF. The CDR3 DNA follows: TGTGCCATCAGTGGTGCACGGACTTACAATCAGCCCCAGCATTTT.

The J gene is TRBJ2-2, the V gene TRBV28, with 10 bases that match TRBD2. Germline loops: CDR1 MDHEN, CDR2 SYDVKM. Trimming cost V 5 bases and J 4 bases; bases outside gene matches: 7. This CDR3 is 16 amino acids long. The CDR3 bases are TGTGCCAGCAGTGCACTAGCGGGGTATGTCACCGGGGAGCTGTTTTTT. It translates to CASSALAGYVTGELFF.

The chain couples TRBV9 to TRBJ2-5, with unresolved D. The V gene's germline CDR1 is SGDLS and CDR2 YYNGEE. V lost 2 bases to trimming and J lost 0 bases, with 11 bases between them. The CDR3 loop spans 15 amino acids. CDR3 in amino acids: CASSVAHGYQETQYF. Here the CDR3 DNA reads TGTGCCAGCAGCGTGGCCCACGGGTACCAAGAGACCCAGTACTTC.

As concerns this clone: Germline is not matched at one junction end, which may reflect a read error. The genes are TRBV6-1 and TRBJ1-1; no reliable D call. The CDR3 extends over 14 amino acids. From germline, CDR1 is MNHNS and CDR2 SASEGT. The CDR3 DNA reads TGTGCCAGCAGGGAAGAGTTTGGAAACACTGAAGCTTTCTTT. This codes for CASREEFGNTEAFF.